This TCR beta chain comes out of a study of siplizumab effects on memory and regulatory T cells. Germline V gene lookup returns CDR1 SGHVS and CDR2 FQNEAQ. J lost 3 bases, V lost 0 bases, and 5 bases had no gene match. The CDR3 is made up of 15 amino acids. The protocol was immunoSEQ multiplex PCR, while the TCRdb copy is restricted to in-frame clones and leaves out a portion. The sample has about 110,000 clones, roughly 90% seen once; the top ten hold 1.3%. This sequence originates from a human donor in good health. Sequenced: CD4+ T cells sorted from blood. V is TRBV7-8 and J is TRBJ2-7, with 7 bases lining up with TRBD2. The CDR3 DNA sequence: TGTGCCAGCAGCTTAGCGCCGCGGACTAGCTACGAGCAGTACTTC. Amino acids: CASSLAPRTSYEQYF.